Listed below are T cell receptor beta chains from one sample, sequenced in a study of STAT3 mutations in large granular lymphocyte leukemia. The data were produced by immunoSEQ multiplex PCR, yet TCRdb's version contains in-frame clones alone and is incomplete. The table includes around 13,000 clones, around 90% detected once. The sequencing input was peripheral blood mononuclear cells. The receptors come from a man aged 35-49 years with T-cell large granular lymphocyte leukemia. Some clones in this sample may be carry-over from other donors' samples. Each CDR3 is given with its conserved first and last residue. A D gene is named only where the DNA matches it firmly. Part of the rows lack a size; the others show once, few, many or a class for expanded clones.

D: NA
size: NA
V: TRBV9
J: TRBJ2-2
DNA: TGTGCCAGCAGCGCCCCCTTGACAGGATCCTCCGGGGAGCTGTTTTTT
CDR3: CASSAPLTGSSGELFF

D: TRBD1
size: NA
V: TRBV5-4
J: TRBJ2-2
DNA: TGTGCCAGCAGCTTGGGGCAGGGACAGCAAAGCACCGGGGAGCTGTTTTTT
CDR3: CASSLGQGQQSTGELFF

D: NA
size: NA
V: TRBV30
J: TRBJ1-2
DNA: TGTGCCTGGAGCCGGGTGAGGGAACGGGCTGGCTATGGCTACACCTTC
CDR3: CAWSRVRERAGYGYTF

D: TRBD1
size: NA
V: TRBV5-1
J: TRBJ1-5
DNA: TGCGCCAGCAGCCTCGGACAGGGGGATCAGCCCCAGCATTTT
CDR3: CASSLGQGDQPQHF

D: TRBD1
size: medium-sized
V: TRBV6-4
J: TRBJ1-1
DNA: TGTGCCAGCAGTGACTCGACAGGGCCCTTCCAGACTGAAGCTTTCTTT
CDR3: CASSDSTGPFQTEAFF

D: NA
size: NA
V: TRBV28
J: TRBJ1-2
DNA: TGTGCCAGCAGTTTACAACGATACGGCTACACCTTC
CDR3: CASSLQRYGYTF

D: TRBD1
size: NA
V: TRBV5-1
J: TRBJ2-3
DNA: TGCGCCAGCAGCAGGGGACAGCCAAACACAGATACGCAGTATTTT
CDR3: CASSRGQPNTDTQYF

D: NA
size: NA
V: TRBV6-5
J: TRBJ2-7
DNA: TGTGCCAGCAGCTCACGTCGGGACATCTCCTACGAGCAGTACTTC
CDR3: CASSSRRDISYEQYF

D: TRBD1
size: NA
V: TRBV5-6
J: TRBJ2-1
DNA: TGTGCCAGCAGCCAGGGGGCTAGCAGGATCTATTACAATGAGCAGTTCTTC
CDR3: CASSQGASRIYYNEQFF

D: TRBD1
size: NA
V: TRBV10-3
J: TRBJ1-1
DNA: TGTGCCATCAGTCCAACCCTTGACAGGGTGTCGGACACTGAAGCTTTCTTT
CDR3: CAISPTLDRVSDTEAFF

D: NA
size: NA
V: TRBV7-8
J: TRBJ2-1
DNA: TGTGCCAGCAGCCTCACCCGGCCATTAGGGGCCGAGCAGTTCTTC
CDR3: CASSLTRPLGAEQFF

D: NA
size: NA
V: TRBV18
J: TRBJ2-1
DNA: TGTGCCAGCTCACCGGGTGGTGGGACCTACAATGAGCAGTTCTTC
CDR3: CASSPGGGTYNEQFF

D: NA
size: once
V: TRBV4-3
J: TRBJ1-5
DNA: TGCGCCAGCAGCCAAGACGCAGGGTATCGGCCCCAGCATTTT
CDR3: CASSQDAGYRPQHF

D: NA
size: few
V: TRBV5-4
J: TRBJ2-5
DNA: TGTGCCAGCAGACAGGGTCATTTGGAGACCCAGTACTTC
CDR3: CASRQGHLETQYF

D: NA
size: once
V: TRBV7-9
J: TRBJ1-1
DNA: TGTGCCAGCAGCCCCGCCCAGATGAACACTGAAGCTTTCTTT
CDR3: CASSPAQMNTEAFF

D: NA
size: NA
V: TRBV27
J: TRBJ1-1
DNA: TGTGCCAGCAGTCCCCTGGACCTTCAAGAAGCTTTCTTT
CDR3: CASSPLDLQEAFF

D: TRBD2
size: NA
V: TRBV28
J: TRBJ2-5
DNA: TGTGCCAGCAGTCTTTCCGGGACTAGTGATTGGGCGACCCAGTACTTC
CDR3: CASSLSGTSDWATQYF

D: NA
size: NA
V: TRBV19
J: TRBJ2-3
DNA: TGTGCCAGTAGTATTGAAAGCGATCTACTCACAGATACGCAGTATTTT
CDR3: CASSIESDLLTDTQYF

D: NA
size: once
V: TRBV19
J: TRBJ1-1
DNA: TGTGCCAGTAGTATAGCCGGGTCGAGGGCTGAAGCTTTCTTT
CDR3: CASSIAGSRAEAFF

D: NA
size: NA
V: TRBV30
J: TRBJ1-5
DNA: TGTGCCTGGAGTGTAGGAACGGGGGGCAATCAGCCCCAGCATTTT
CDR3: CAWSVGTGGNQPQHF

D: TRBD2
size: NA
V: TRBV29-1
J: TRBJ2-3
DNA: TGCAGCGTTGACGCAGCGGGGGGCACAGATACGCAGTATTTT
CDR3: CSVDAAGGTDTQYF

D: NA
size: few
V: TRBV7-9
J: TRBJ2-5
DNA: TGTGCCAGCAGCTTACGACAGGAAGAGACCCAGTACTTC
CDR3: CASSLRQEETQYF

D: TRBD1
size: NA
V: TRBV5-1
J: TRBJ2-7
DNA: TGCGCCAGCAGCTTGGCCGACAGGGTCTACGAGCAGTACTTC
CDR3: CASSLADRVYEQYF

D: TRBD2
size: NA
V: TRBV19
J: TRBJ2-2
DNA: TGTGCCAGTAGTCGGACTAGCGGGGGGGTCAACACCGGGGAGCTGTTTTTT
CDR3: CASSRTSGGVNTGELFF

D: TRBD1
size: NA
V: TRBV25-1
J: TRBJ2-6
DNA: TGTGCCAGCTCAGGTACCACCGGGACAGGGACTGGGGCCAACGTCCTGACTTTC
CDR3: CASSGTTGTGTGANVLTF

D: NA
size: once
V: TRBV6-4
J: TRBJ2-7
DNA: TGTGTCCGGCAGGAGGGGTTCTTCTCCTACGAGCAGTACTTC
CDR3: CVRQEGFFSYEQYF

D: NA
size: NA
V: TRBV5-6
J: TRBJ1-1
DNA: TGTGCCAGCAGCTCCTCGACAGCCTTGAACACTGAAGCTTTCTTT
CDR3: CASSSSTALNTEAFF

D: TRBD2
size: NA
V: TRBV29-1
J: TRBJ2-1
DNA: TGCAGCGTTCGGGGACTAGCGGGCCACAATGAGCAGTTCTTC
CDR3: CSVRGLAGHNEQFF

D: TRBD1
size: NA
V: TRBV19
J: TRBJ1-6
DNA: TGTGCCAGTAGTTACAGGGGGCTTTCACCCCTCCACTTT
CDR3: CASSYRGLSPLHF

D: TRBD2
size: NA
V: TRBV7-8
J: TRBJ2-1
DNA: TGTGCCAGCAGCTGGGGGACTAGGGATGAGCAGTTCTTC
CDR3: CASSWGTRDEQFF

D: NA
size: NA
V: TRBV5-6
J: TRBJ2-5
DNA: TGTGCCAGCAGCTTGAGTGGGGCCCAGGAGACCCAGTACTTC
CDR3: CASSLSGAQETQYF

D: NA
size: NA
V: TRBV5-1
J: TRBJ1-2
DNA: TGCGCCAGCAGCTGGGGCCCACAGGGTAAGGGCTACACCTTC
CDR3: CASSWGPQGKGYTF

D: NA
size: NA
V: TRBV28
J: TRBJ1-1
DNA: TGTGCCAGCAGTCCAGTGGGGGTGAACACTGAAGCTTTCTTT
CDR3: CASSPVGVNTEAFF

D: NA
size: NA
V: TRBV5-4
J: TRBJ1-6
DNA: TGTGCCAGCAAAAACGGCCTCGAAGGGCGAGGTTCACCCCTCCACTTT
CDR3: CASKNGLEGRGSPLHF

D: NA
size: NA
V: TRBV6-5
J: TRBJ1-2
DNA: TGTGCCAGCAAAGCAGGCCCCCGAGACTATGGCTACACCTTC
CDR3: CASKAGPRDYGYTF

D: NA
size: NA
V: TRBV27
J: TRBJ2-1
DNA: TGTGCCAGCAGGTTGGGGAATGAGCAGTTCTTC
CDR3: CASRLGNEQFF

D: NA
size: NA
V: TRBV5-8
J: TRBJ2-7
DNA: TGTGCCAGCAGCTTGCCGACGGGACCGCTCCGATACGAGCAGTACTTC
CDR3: CASSLPTGPLRYEQYF

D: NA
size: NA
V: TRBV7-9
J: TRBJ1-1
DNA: TGTGCCAGCAGCTTAGAAGGACGGCAACGGGGCACTGAAGCTTTCTTT
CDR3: CASSLEGRQRGTEAFF

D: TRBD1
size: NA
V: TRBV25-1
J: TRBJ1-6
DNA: TGTGCCAGCAGTGGCGCGACAGGGTGGAATTCACCCCTCCACTTT
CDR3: CASSGATGWNSPLHF

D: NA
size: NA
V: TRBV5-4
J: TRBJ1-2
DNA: TGTGCCAGCAGCGCACAGGGCGGCTCGGGCTACACCTTC
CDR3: CASSAQGGSGYTF

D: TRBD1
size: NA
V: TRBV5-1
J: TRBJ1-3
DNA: TGCGCCAGCAGCTCGACAGGGCGTGGAAACACCATATATTTT
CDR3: CASSSTGRGNTIYF

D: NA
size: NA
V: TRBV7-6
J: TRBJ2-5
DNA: TGTGTCGGAGGGGACGGAAAGACCCAGTACTTC
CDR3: CVGGDGKTQYF

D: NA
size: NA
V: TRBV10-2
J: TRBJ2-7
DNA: TGCGCCAGCAGTGAGTCTACGGGGAGCTCCTACGAGCAGTACTTC
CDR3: CASSESTGSSYEQYF

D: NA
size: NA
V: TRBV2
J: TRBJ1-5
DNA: TGTGCCAGCAGTGTTAGGGATCCTCAGCCCCAGCATTTT
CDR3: CASSVRDPQPQHF

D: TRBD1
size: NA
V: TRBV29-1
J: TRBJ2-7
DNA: TGCAGCGCCAGGACAGGGGCCTACGAGCAGTACTTC
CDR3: CSARTGAYEQYF

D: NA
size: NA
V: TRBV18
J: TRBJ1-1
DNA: TGTGCCAGCTCACCCTTCGGTCCTCCGAACACTGAAGCTTTCTTT
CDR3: CASSPFGPPNTEAFF

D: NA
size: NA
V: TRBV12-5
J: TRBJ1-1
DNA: TGTGCTAGTGGTTTGACCCGGCCCGGTTTTATGGCTGAAGCTTTCTTT
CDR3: CASGLTRPGFMAEAFF

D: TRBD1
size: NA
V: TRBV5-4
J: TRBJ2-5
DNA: TGTGCCAGCAGCTCCAAAGACAGGGGGCAAGAGACCCAGTACTTC
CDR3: CASSSKDRGQETQYF

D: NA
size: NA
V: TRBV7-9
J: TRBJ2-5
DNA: TGTGCCAGCAGCTTCCCAGGGAAAGAGACCCAGTACTTC
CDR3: CASSFPGKETQYF

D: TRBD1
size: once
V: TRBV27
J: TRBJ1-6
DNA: TGTGCCAGCACGCGGGCAGGGGGTAATTCACCCCTCCACTTT
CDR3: CASTRAGGNSPLHF

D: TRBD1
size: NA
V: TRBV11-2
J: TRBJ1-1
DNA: TGTGCCAGCAGCTTAGACATGGCCGCAGGGGGGAACACTGAAGCTTTCTTT
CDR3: CASSLDMAAGGNTEAFF

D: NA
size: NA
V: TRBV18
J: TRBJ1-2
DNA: TGTGCCAGCTCACCGTCAGGGGAGAACTATGGCTACACCTTC
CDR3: CASSPSGENYGYTF

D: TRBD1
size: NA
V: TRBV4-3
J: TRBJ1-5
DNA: TGCGCCAGCAGCCAAGACAGGGGGCCGGTGAATCAGCCCCAGCATTTT
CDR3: CASSQDRGPVNQPQHF

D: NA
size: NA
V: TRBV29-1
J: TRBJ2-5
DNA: TGCAGCGTTGAAGATCCAGGAAGCCCAGCCGGGGAGACCCAGTACTTC
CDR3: CSVEDPGSPAGETQYF